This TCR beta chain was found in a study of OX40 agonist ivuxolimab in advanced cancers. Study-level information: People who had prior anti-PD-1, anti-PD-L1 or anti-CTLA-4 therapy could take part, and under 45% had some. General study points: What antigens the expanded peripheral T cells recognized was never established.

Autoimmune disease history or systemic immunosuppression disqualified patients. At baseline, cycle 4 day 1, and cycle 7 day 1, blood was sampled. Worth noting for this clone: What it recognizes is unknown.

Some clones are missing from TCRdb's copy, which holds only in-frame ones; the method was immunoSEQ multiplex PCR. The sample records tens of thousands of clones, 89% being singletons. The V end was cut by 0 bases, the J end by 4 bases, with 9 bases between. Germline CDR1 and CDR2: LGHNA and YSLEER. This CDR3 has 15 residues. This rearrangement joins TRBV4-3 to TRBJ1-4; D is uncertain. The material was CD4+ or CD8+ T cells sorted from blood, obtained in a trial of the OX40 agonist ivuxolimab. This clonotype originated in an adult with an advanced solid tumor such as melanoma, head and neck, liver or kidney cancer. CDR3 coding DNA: TGCGCCAGCAGCCAAGATCGGGCCCTTAATGAAAAACTGTTTTTT. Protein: CASSQDRALNEKLFF.